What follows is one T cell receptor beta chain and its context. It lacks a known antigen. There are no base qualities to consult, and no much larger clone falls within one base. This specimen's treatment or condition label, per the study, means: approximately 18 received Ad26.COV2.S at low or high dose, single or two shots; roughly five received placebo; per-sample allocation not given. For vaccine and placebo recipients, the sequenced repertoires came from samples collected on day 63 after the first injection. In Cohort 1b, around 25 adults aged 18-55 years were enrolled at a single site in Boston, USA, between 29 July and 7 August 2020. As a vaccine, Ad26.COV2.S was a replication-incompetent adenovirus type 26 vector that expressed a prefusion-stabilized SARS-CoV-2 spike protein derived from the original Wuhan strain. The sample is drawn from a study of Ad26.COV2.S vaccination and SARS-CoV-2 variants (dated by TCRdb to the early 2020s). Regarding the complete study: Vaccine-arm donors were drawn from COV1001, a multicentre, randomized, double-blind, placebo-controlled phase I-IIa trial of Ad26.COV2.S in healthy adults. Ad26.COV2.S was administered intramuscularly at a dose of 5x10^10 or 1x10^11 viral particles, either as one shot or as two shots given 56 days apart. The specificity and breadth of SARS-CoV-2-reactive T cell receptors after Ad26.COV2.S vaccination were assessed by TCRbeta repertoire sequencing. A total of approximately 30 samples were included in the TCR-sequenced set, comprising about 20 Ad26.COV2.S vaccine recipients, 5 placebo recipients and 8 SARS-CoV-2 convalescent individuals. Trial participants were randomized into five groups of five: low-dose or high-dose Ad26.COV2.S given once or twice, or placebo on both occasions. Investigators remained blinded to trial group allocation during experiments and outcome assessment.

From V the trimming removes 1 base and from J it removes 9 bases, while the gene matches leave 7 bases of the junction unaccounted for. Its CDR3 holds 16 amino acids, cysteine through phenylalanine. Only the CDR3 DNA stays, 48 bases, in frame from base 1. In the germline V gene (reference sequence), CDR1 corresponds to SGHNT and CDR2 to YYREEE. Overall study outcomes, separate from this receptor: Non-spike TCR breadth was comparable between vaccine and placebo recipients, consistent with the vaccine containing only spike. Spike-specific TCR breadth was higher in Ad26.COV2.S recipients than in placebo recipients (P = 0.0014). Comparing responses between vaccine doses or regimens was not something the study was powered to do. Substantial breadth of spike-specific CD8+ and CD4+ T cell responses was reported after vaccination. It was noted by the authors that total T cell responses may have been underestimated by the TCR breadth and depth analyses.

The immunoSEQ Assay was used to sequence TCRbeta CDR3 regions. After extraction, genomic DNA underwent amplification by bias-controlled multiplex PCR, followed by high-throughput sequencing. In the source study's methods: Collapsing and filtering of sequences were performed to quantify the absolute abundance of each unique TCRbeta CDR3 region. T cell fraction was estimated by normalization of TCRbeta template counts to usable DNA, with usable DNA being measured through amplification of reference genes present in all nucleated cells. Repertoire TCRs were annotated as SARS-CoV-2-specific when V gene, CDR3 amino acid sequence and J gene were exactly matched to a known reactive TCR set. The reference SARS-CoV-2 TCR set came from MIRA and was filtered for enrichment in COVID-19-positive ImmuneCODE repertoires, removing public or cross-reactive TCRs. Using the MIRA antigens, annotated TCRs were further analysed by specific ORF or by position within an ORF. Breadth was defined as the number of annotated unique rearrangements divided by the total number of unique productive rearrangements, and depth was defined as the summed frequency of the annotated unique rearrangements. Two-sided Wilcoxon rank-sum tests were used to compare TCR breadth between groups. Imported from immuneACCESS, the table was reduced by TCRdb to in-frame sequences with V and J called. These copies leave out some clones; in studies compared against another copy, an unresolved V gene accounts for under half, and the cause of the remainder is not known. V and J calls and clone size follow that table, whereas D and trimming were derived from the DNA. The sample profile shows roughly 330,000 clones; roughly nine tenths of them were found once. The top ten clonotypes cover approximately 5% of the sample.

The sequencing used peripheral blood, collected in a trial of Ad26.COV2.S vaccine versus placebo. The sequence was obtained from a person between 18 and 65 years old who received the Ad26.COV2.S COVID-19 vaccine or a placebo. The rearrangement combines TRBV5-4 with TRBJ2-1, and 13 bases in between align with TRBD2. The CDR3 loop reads CASSLMGLAGPREQFF. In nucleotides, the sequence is TGTGCCAGCAGCTTGATGGGACTAGCGGGGCCTCGTGAGCAGTTCTTC.